This TCR beta chain was identified during a study of beta chain features in type 1 diabetes. Study in general: Patients and healthy donors were similar in age, gender and cell yields. Sorted cells numbering some 110,000,000 were examined across all samples. Study outcomes and limitations: Cells with high TCR expression could be over-represented when cDNA is sequenced.

CD4+ naive, central memory, regulatory and stem cell-like memory subsets were isolated by sorting on CD45RO/CCR7/CD25/CD127/CD95/CD27. Expressed TCRB transcripts got sequenced, as all isolated RNA was reverse transcribed. Only in-frame clones appear in the TCRdb table, and some are missing; sequencing was by immunoSEQ multiplex PCR. The data hold about 320,000 clones, with 11% to 15% observed a single time. Deletions cut 3 bases from V and 4 bases from J, with 8 bases between. This CDR3 spans 13 amino acids. Germline CDR1 reads LGHNA; CDR2 reads YSLEER. Comment on this clone: The antigen remains unidentified.

The V gene is TRBV4-3, the J gene TRBJ2-3; tentatively, D is TRBD1 or TRBD2 (5 bases each). The receptor was derived from a man aged 25 to 45 in good health. The sample taken for sequencing was central memory CD4+ T cells from blood. DNA for the CDR3: TGCGCCAGCAGCCATCAGGGAGCAGATACGCAGTATTTT. Encoded protein: CASSHQGADTQYF.